Following are 14 T cell receptor beta chains from one sample sequenced in a study of blood T cells in healthy people across ages. Together with a sample-barcoded 5' primer, a J-beta primer mix was included in a second PCR lasting 7 to 11 cycles. TCRdb recomputed calls from the 5' RACE reads with MiXCR, one row per CDR3 protein. The sample holds roughly 1 million distinct CDR3 sequences, approximately 25% seen once. These records were also assigned to another study, of T cells of mothers and their children.

Sequencing was carried out using blood. These receptors all come from a girl aged 2 to 9 in good health.

This chain links TRBV28 with TRBJ1-1; maybe TRBD1 (5 bases). V was cut by 6 bases and J by 4 bases, with 18 bases left in between. CDR3 length equals 15 residues. Germline-derived CDR1 and CDR2 are MDHEN and SYDVKM. The CDR3 loop is CASSMTGQRPTEAFF. Here the CDR3 DNA reads TGTGCCAGCAGCATGACTGGACAAAGGCCCACTGAAGCTTTCTTT.

This clonotype was detected only a few times. This chain uses TRBV5-1 with TRBJ2-7; D call uncertain. CDR3 length: 15 amino acids. Germline assignment: CDR1 SGHRS and CDR2 YFSETQ. V dropped 0 bases and J dropped 2 bases, with 12 bases sitting between them. The chain's CDR3 is CASSLENVRTYEQYF. CDR3 nucleotide sequence: TGCGCCAGCAGCTTGGAGAATGTCAGAACCTACGAGCAGTACTTC.

The table lists this clonotype with a count of one. The chain's CDR3 is CASSYSVAGEQYF. The CDR3 DNA is TGTGCCAGCAGTTACTCGGTGGCTGGCGAGCAGTACTTC. This chain uses TRBV6-2 or TRBV6-3 with TRBJ2-1, with D unclear. The J call may be faulty, since TRBJ2-7 better matches the DNA end. The CDR3 spans 13 residues. Germline V gene lookup returns CDR1 MNHEY and CDR2 SVGEGT.

V and J are TRBV6-1 and TRBJ1-6, with D uncertain. Germline-derived CDR1 and CDR2 are MNHNS and SASEGT. The length of the CDR3 is 14 residues. The V and J ends lost 1 base and 10 bases respectively, with 11 bases between them. For the CDR3, the DNA is TGTGCCAGCAGTGAAGTTTGGGTGGGATCACCCCTCCACTTT. Protein: CASSEVWVGSPLHF.

This chain connects TRBV2 to TRBJ1-5, with 9 bases aligning to TRBD1. The germline V gene encodes CDR1 SNHLY and CDR2 FYNNEI. V trimming: 4 bases; J trimming: 5 bases; junction bases outside the gene matches: 3. This CDR3 comprises 14 residues. The CDR3 is CASSGQGEYQPQHF. CDR3 coding DNA: TGTGCCAGCAGTGGACAGGGGGAGTATCAGCCCCAGCATTTT.

This chain uses TRBV12-5 with TRBJ2-2; D may be TRBD2 (6 bases). Germline lookup yields CDR1 LGHNT and CDR2 FRNRAP. Trimming took off 2 bases at V and 7 bases at J, with 11 bases between the two ends. CDR3 length: 14 amino acids. This CDR3 is CASGLSPGVGELFF. As DNA, the CDR3 is TGTGCTAGTGGTTTGTCCCCGGGGGTCGGGGAGCTGTTTTTT.

The rearrangement joins TRBV29-1 to TRBJ2-1, with no clear D. Trimming stripped 8 bases from V and 3 bases from J, with 17 bases between. The germline gives CDR1 SQVTM, CDR2 ANQGSEA. The CDR3 covers 14 residues. The CDR3 DNA follows: TGCAGCTCCTTTCTCCCGGGCCGCTACAATGAGCAGTTCTTC. Translating gives CSSFLPGRYNEQFF.

This clonotype was seen ten or more times. The chain joins TRBV4-2 to TRBJ2-1, with D possibly matching TRBD2 (6 bases). V was trimmed by 2 bases and J by 6 bases, leaving 17 bases between them. This CDR3 is 16 amino acids long. Looked up from germline, CDR1 is LGHNA and CDR2 is YNFKEQ. The CDR3 nucleotides are TGTGCCAGCAGCCAACCACTAGCCCAGGGAGCCAATGAGCAGTTCTTC. Protein product: CASSQPLAQGANEQFF.

CDR3 sequence: CATSALAGESSYNEQFF. Written as DNA, the CDR3 is TGTGCCACCAGCGCCCTGGCGGGAGAAAGCTCCTACAATGAGCAGTTCTTC. The V and J genes are TRBV24-1 and TRBJ2-1; 7 nucleotides agree with TRBD2. The V and J ends lost 7 bases and 0 bases, in that order; junction bases with no gene match: 11. The CDR3 runs 17 residues. In germline, CDR1 is KGHDR, CDR2 SFDVKD.

This rearrangement joins TRBV4-3 to TRBJ2-2; 14 bases are shared with TRBD2. The J segment lost 1 base and the V segment lost 0 bases, leaving 1 base of the junction unmatched. The CDR3 runs to 18 residues. Germline V gives CDR1 LGHNA, CDR2 YSLEER. The CDR3 nucleotides read TGCGCCAGCAGCCAAGAAGGACTAGCGGGGGGGAACACCGGGGAGCTGTTTTTT. This sequence encodes CASSQEGLAGGNTGELFF.

This clonotype has a handful of counts. The chain uses TRBV20-1 and TRBJ2-5; 9 nucleotides line up with TRBD2. J gave up 2 bases and V 6 bases, and 16 bases lay outside the gene matches. Germline V gene data show CDR1 as DFQATT and CDR2 as SNEGSKA (reference sequence). The CDR3 totals 17 residues. CDR3 amino acids: CSARGNRPSGIQETQYF. As DNA, the CDR3 is TGCAGTGCCCGGGGGAATAGGCCTAGCGGGATTCAAGAGACCCAGTACTTC.

This clonotype was seen a handful of times. The V call is TRBV29-1, the J call TRBJ2-5; maybe TRBD2 (5 bases). The CDR3 has 13 amino acids. Germline V gene lookup returns CDR1 SQVTM and CDR2 ANQGSEA. Trimming pared 3 bases from V and 0 bases from J, leaving 8 bases between. The DNA for the CDR3 is TGCAGCGTTGACCCGGGGTACCAAGAGACCCAGTACTTC. Translating gives CSVDPGYQETQYF.

This clonotype has a handful of counts. J is TRBJ2-7 and V is TRBV6-5; the match to TRBD2 covers 8 bases. The ends lost 6 bases at V and 2 bases at J; junction bases unmatched: 6. CDR1 is MNHEY, CDR2 SVGAGI, per germline. CDR3 length: 14 amino acids. The CDR3 bases are TGTGCCAGCAGCGGGGTAGCGGGGACCTACGAGCAGTACTTC. This translates into CASSGVAGTYEQYF.

This clonotype appeared a few times. The rearrangement uses TRBV5-1 and TRBJ2-7; D may match TRBD1 or TRBD2 (6 bases each). Germline V gives CDR1 SGHRS, CDR2 YFSETQ. The CDR3 covers 13 residues. V dropped 5 bases and J dropped 7 bases, with 16 bases sitting between them. The CDR3 nucleotides are TGCGCCAGCAGTTCCGGGGGCTATGGAGAGCAGTACTTC. Its protein is CASSSGGYGEQYF. Full variable domain (rest looked up from reference TRBV5-1 and TRBJ2-7): KAGVTQTPRYLIKTRGQQVTLSCSPISGHRSVSWYQQTPGQGLQFLFEYFSETQRNKGNFPGRFSGRQFSNSRSEMNVSTLELGDSALYLCASSSGGYGEQYFGPGTRLTVT.